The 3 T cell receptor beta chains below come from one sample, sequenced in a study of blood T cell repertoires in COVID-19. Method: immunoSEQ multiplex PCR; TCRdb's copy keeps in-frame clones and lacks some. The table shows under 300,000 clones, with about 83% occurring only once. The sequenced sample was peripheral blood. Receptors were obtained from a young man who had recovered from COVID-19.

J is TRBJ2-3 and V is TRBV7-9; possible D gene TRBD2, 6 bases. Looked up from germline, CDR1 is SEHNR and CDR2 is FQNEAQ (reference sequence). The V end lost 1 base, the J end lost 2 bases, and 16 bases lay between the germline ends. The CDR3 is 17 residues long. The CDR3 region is CASSLGYVGSNTDTQYF. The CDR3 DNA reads TGTGCCAGCAGCTTAGGATATGTCGGGAGTAACACAGATACGCAGTATTTT.

In DNA form, the CDR3 reads TGTGCCAGCAGCTTAGAGACAGGGGGCTACGAGCAGTACTTC. The encoded protein is CASSLETGGYEQYF. This chain links TRBV7-8 with TRBJ2-7, with 9 bases fitting TRBD1. Losses at the gene ends were 1 base for V and 3 bases for J; bases not matched to a gene: 1. CDR1 is SGHVS and CDR2 is FQNEAQ in the germline V gene. The CDR3 is 14 residues long.

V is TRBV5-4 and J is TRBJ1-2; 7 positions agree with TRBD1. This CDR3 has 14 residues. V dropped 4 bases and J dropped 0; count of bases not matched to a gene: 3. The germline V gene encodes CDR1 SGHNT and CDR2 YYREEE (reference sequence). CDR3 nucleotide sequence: TGTGCCAGCAGCGAAGGGGGCCCTAACTATGGCTACACCTTC. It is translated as CASSEGGPNYGYTF.